This entry concerns a single TCR beta chain. The antigen is unknown. This CDR3 has 15 amino acids. The V and J ends lost 1 base and 0 bases respectively, with 9 bases between them. Germline V gene sequence: CDR1 LGHNA, CDR2 YNFKEQ. The sample comes from a study of beta chain features in type 1 diabetes. Study-wide background: There was similarity between patients and healthy donors in age, gender and cell yields. Overall study findings and caveats: Researchers report that Type 1 diabetes patients had moderately but significantly shorter TCRB CDR3s across all four CD4+ subsets.

Reverse transcription of all isolated RNA meant that expressed TCRB transcripts were sequenced. Method: immunoSEQ multiplex PCR; TCRdb's copy keeps in-frame clones and lacks some. The data show 200,000 to 300,000 clones, about a tenth seen once. The authors took one heparinised blood draw, averaging about 116 mL, from each donor. Each sorted population was over 98% pure. This clonotype originated in a man aged 25-45 years with type 1 diabetes. The sample consisted of naive CD4+ T cells from blood. V gene TRBV4-2 combines with J gene TRBJ1-1, with no clear D. CDR3 sequence reads: CASSQGRPLNTEAFF. Written as DNA, the CDR3 is TGTGCCAGCAGCCAAGGGCGGCCTTTGAACACTGAAGCTTTCTTT.